These T cell receptor beta chains were read from a single sample in a study of identical twins. Using its own MiXCR run on the 5' RACE reads, TCRdb lists one record per CDR3 protein. The data contain under 250,000 distinct CDR3 sequences, roughly an eighth of them singletons. These data also formed part of another study, on yellow fever vaccine responses in identical twins.

Sequenced sample: memory (CD45RO+) T cells sorted from blood. The receptors were sampled from a woman under 30 in good health. CDR3s include the opening cysteine and the closing phenylalanine or tryptophan. The order of the fields is CDR3 length, D gene, V gene, CDR3 protein. The D gene is left open where the match is weak.

>13|-|TRBV7-8
CASSFDASYEQYF
>14|-|TRBV19
CASSMGIRGETQYF
>15|-|TRBV5-5
CASSADSGPYNEQFF
>15|-|TRBV28
CASSSTGAGRNEQFF
>16|-|TRBV5-5
CASSPEGRKSYNEQFF
>15|TRBD1|TRBV5-5
CASSHMTGEGGELFF
>15|TRBD1|TRBV6-5
CASSYSRGNTYEQYF
>14|-|TRBV4-1
CASSQVRARREQFF
>15|-|TRBV3-1
CASSVGNWGNQPQHF
>16|TRBD1|TRBV10-3
CAISLGTALVTDTQYF